This TCR beta chain comes out of a study of T-cell reconstitution after alpha-beta-depleted transplantation in children. Study-level points and caveats: Two months or so post-transplant, alpha-beta T cells reportedly derived from several hundred expanded graft clones. Newly generated T cells supplied most T-cell counts and diversity one year post-transplant. Certain patients had high TCRbeta diversity at day 60, and it came from recipient T cells and thymic progenitors that survived.

The V segment lost 4 bases and the J segment 7 bases; nucleotides outside the gene matches: 11. The CDR3 has 15 residues. Germline CDR1 and CDR2: SGHRS and YFSETQ. Regarding this clonotype: Its antigen is unidentified.

TCRbeta library preparation incorporated unique molecular identifiers. MiXCR was run by TCRdb on the PCR reads, yielding one entry per CDR3 protein. The table lists over 90,000 distinct CDR3 sequences, 7.5% to 9% of them singletons. V is TRBV5-1 and J is TRBJ2-1; TRBD1 agrees at 7 bases. The specimen comprised PBMCs, sampled before TCRalphabeta/CD19-depleted stem cell transplant. This sequence originates from a boy younger than 10 with acute lymphoblastic leukemia, due to receive a stem cell transplant. The CDR3 DNA reads TGCGCCAGCAGCCCTACTACGACAGGGCTAAATGAGCAGTTCTTC. Translated, it gives CASSPTTTGLNEQFF.